This T cell receptor beta chain was captured by sequencing in a study of siplizumab effects on memory and regulatory T cells. Per individual sample, around 9.1 x 10^4 TCR templates were assayed. Repertoires were generated with immunoSEQ multiplex PCR, while TCRdb's copy carries only in-frame clones and drops some. The sample has 55,000 to 70,000 clones, approximately 95% seen once; the top ten hold about 40%. Between the trimmed V and J ends, which lost 2 bases and 4 bases, there was a span of 12 bases. Germline loops: CDR1 LGHNT, CDR2 FRNRAP. The CDR3 covers 15 residues. Regarding the study as a whole: Versus roughly 27% in controls, the mappable alloreactive CD4+ clones averaged roughly 69% Treg-derived with siplizumab. Sequences below about 10^-5 frequency were poorly captured, and few alloreactive clones mapped to unstimulated subsets. Naive T cells were seen as more diverse than memory cells and as major alloresponse contributors.

Comments on this clone: The antigen remains unidentified.

The V call is TRBV12-5, the J call TRBJ1-3; no firm D call. Sequenced: CD8+ T cells sorted from blood. This clonotype was obtained from a human donor in good health. In DNA, the CDR3 is TGTGCTAGTGGTTTGACGGCTGAGTGGGGAAACACCATATATTTT. This codes for CASGLTAEWGNTIYF.